This section outlines one TCR beta chain sequence together with its context. The CDR3 is made up of 13 amino acids. Trimming removed 3 bases from V and 7 bases from J, with 9 bases in between. Germline V gene lookup returns CDR1 MGHRA and CDR2 YSYEKL. This sample is drawn from a study of blood T cell repertoires in COVID-19. Some clones are missing from TCRdb's copy, which holds only in-frame ones; the method was immunoSEQ multiplex PCR. The sample has over 200,000 clones; roughly 84% are singletons. Participant age was roughly 18 to 90 years, and participants resided in about two dozen US areas. Input material: PBMCs or T cells enriched from blood (not recorded which). The chain joins TRBV4-1 to TRBJ1-4; D is unresolved. The clonotype was recovered from a woman aged 40 to 55 who had recovered from COVID-19. In DNA form, the CDR3 reads TGCGCCAGCAGCCAGACTAGGGCTGAAAAACTGTTTTTT. It encodes CASSQTRAEKLFF.